A single sample is the source of the 10 T cell receptor beta chains below, sequenced in a study of tumor and adjacent non-tumor tissue in lung cancer. RNA was extracted from bulk tissue without any cell sorting. Distant lung tissue was collected more than 3 cm away from the tumor edge. The library came from three nested PCR rounds adapted from ARM-PCR protocols. TCRdb re-derived calls from the multiplex PCR reads in MiXCR, one entry per CDR3 protein. Of some 100,000 distinct CDR3 sequences in the sample, 50% to 70% were seen once. The material sequenced was distant non-tumor lung tissue. These receptors originate from a man aged 25 to 45 with non-small cell lung cancer.

The chain combines TRBV5-1 with TRBJ1-2; 7 bases map to TRBD1. This CDR3 is built from 15 residues. CDR1 is SGHRS and CDR2 is YFSETQ in the germline V gene. Trimming removed 0 bases from V and 0 bases from J; junction bases left unmatched: 2. For the CDR3, the DNA is TGCGCCAGCAGCTTGGTCGGGACAGCTAACTATGGCTACACCTTC. This encodes CASSLVGTANYGYTF.

The chain employs TRBV11-2 and TRBJ1-1; tentatively, D is TRBD1 (6 bases). From germline, CDR1 is SGHAT and CDR2 FQNNGV. CDR3 size: 14 residues. V gave up 10 bases and J gave up 11 bases, with 26 bases separating them. The CDR3 sequence is CANSLWTDLGAAFF. The CDR3 DNA is TGTGCCAATAGTCTATGGACAGACCTCGGGGCCGCTTTCTTT.

Note on this clonotype: This could be a read error, since a much larger clone is one nucleotide away. The chain employs TRBV5-6 and TRBJ2-7, with D unclear. V lost 6 bases, J lost 3 bases, and 16 bases lay in between. The CDR3 is 14 amino acids. Germline-derived CDR1 and CDR2 are SGHDT and YYEEEE. CDR3 in DNA: TGTGCCAGCACCATTTCAGGATTGTTCTACGAGCAGTACTTC. Encoded protein: CASTISGLFYEQYF.

This clonotype has only one observation. Here the CDR3 omits its conserved ending phenylalanine or tryptophan, so a read error is the likely source. The chain uses TRBV6-5 and TRBJ2-2; no firm D call. The CDR3 has 17 residues. V lost 2 bases and J lost 4, with 17 bases in between. CDR1 and CDR2 from the germline V gene are MNHEY and SVGAGI. The DNA for the CDR3 is TGTGCCAGCAGTTACGTCCGAGACACGAAGCCCACCGGGGAGCTGTTTTCT. Translation gives CASSYVRDTKPTGELFS.

This clonotype came up a few times. A much larger clone differs from this one at a single base, so this may be a read error. The V gene is TRBV29-1, the J gene TRBJ2-3, with D possibly matching TRBD2 (6 bases). Germline V gene sequence: CDR1 SQVTM, CDR2 ANQGSEA. The CDR3 spans 13 residues. The CDR3 sequence is CSVEITSIDTQYF. CDR3 DNA: TGCAGCGTTGAGATTACTAGCATAGATACGCAGTATTTT.

This clonotype was seen a handful of times. The chain uses TRBV30 and TRBJ2-2; 8 nucleotides line up with TRBD1. The CDR3 consists of 14 residues. Germline V gene lookup returns CDR1 GTSNPN and CDR2 SVGIG (reference sequence). The V segment lost 3 bases and the J segment 6 bases; nucleotides outside the gene matches: 6. The CDR3 bases are TGTGCCTGGAGGTCGGACAGGGCTTCCGGGGAGCTGTTTTTT. It is translated as CAWRSDRASGELFF. The complete variable domain, with remaining parts taken from reference TRBV30 and TRBJ2-2, reads SQTIHQWPATLVQPVGSPLSLECTVEGTSNPNLYWYRQAAGRGLQLLFYSVGIGQISSEVPQNLSASRPQDRQFILSSKKLLLSDSGFYLCAWRSDRASGELFFGEGSRLTVL.

This clonotype was picked up a small number of times. The chain is built from TRBV5-1 and TRBJ2-1; D not resolved. V was shortened by 5 bases and J by 4 bases, with 10 bases between the two germline ends. Germline CDR1 SGHRS, CDR2 YFSETQ. The CDR3 runs to 13 residues. The CDR3 spells CASSFGLYNEQFF. The CDR3 nucleotides read TGCGCCAGCAGTTTTGGGCTATACAATGAGCAGTTCTTC.

In the case of this clonotype: At one end, the junction sequence differs from germline, possibly due to a read error. This sequence joins TRBV6-1 and TRBJ2-7; no definite D call. The CDR3 spans 16 residues. Germline V gives CDR1 MNHNS, CDR2 SASEGT. CDR3 residues: CASSGFLANRIYEHYF. DNA of the CDR3: TGTGCTAGCAGTGGCTTCCTTGCTAACCGAATCTACGAGCACTACTTC.

This clonotype was detected many times. The gene calls are TRBV12-5 and TRBJ2-5; no definite D call. The ends were cut back, 1 base at V and 1 base at J, with 7 bases in the middle. The length of the CDR3 is 14 residues. Germline assignment: CDR1 LGHNT and CDR2 FRNRAP. The CDR3 here is CASGLGRAQETQYF. The CDR3 DNA sequence: TGTGCTAGTGGTTTGGGACGTGCCCAAGAGACCCAGTACTTC.

This clonotype was seen at least ten times. The rearrangement links TRBV4-1 to TRBJ2-7, with TRBD2 matching over 11 bases. Unmatched junction bases numbered 4, after V lost 1 base and J lost 5 bases. CDR3 length equals 15 residues. Germline V gene data show CDR1 as MGHRA and CDR2 as YSYEKL. The CDR3 reads CASSQALTSGNEQYF. The CDR3 region has the DNA TGCGCCAGCAGCCAAGCACTGACTAGCGGGAACGAGCAGTACTTC.